This T cell receptor beta chain is from a study of early T cells in non-severe SARS-CoV-2 infection. Study-wide background: Chains were unpaired, as sequencing was done on bulk RNA from unsorted whole blood.

The TCR library protocol was used to attach unique molecular identifiers. These identifiers were attached to individual cDNA molecules. MiXCR was run by TCRdb on the 5' RACE reads, yielding one entry per CDR3 protein. Found here are roughly 42,000 distinct CDR3 sequences, approximately 12% of them singletons; the top ten hold roughly a sixth. Study observations and caveats: Reliance on VDJdb matching favored anti-spike CD8 responses; private and CD4 specificities were missed.

About this clonotype: The target antigen is unknown.

The TCR sequence derives from an adult who was a healthcare worker with PCR-confirmed SARS-CoV-2 infection or an uninfected control (not recorded which). The specimen sequenced was whole blood.

The CDR3 DNA follows: TGCGCCAGCAGCTTGACGGGTCCCCAAGAGACCCAGTACTTC. Its translation is CASSLTGPQETQYF. V and J are TRBV5-1 and TRBJ2-5; D is ambiguous. This CDR3 comprises 14 residues. Looked up from germline, CDR1 is SGHRS and CDR2 is YFSETQ. V lost 1 base to trimming and J lost 1 base, with 8 bases between them. The whole variable domain, remainder taken from reference TRBV5-1 and TRBJ2-5, is KAGVTQTPRYLIKTRGQQVTLSCSPISGHRSVSWYQQTPGQGLQFLFEYFSETQRNKGNFPGRFSGRQFSNSRSEMNVSTLELGDSALYLCASSLTGPQETQYFGPGTRLLVL.